This T cell receptor (beta chain) was recovered during a study of blood T cell repertoires in COVID-19 (TCRdb year 2020). About the full investigation: Samples covering the acute and convalescent phases of COVID-19 were provided by collaborators in the United States, Italy and Spain. Samples came from the ongoing ImmuneRACE study (first 160 participants) plus 1,254 subjects from 6 global collaborators. The dataset comprised deeply sampled blood TCRbeta repertoires from subjects exposed to, actively infected with, or recovered from COVID-19. Where available, HLA class I and class II types were obtained from metadata supplied by the sample provider rather than from assay-based typing. The material from the prospective study consisted of cDNA or gDNA derived from T cells, B-cell-depleted T cells, or PBMCs. Nearly every sample came with metadata listing a de-identified subject ID, COVID-19 status, age in years and sex. The repertoires were made available in a free public database intended to serve as a resource for research on the immune response to SARS-CoV-2.

The study at large found these results: The quantity of clinical and demographic metadata differed by source and by participant and was supplied without curation.

Collaborating institutions collected whole blood in K2EDTA tubes following their own protocols. For TCRbeta analysis, collaborators shipped samples in one of three forms: frozen whole blood, isolated PBMCs, or DNA extracted from either of those sample types. The germline V end is reduced by 4 bases and the J end by 6 bases; junction bases left unmatched: 8. The CDR3 runs 16 residues from the cysteine to the phenylalanine. Only CDR3 DNA remains: 48 bases, in frame from the first base. Looking up the germline V gene (reference sequence) yields CDR1 MNHNY and CDR2 SVGAGI. TCRbeta CDR3 regions were amplified from genomic DNA using the immunoSEQ Assay, a bias-controlled multiplex PCR. The source study handled its data this way. The number of nucleated cells in each sample was estimated from the amplification of reference gene primers within the assay. Sequence reads were collapsed and filtered to measure the absolute abundance of every unique TCRbeta CDR3 rearrangement. For each sample, productive Simpson clonality was calculated by taking the square root of Simpson's diversity index across productive rearrangements. TCRdb took over this immuneACCESS table, retaining in-frame rearrangements with V and J assigned. Such tables are incomplete; in checked studies, under half of the missing clones stem from an unresolved V gene, and the remainder is unexplained. The DNA gave D and trimming, while V, J and clone size come from that table. The sample has about 20,000 clones on record, 70% to 90% of them singletons. 3.8% of the sample comes from the top ten.

On this clone itself: The antigen it recognizes is unknown. Base qualities were left out, and no much larger clone turns up one base away.

The sequence links TRBV6-6 to TRBJ2-3; a stretch of 12 junction bases matches TRBD2. This sequence was found in a man over 45 with active COVID-19. The material sequenced was peripheral blood. The CDR3 amino acid sequence is: CASSLRLAGDSDTQYF. The DNA sequence follows: TGTGCCAGCAGTTTACGACTAGCGGGGGACTCCGATACGCAGTATTTT.